Following are 3 T cell receptor beta chains from one sample sequenced in a study of technical replicates of blood from several donors. Here immunoSEQ multiplex PCR was the method, and the copy in TCRdb shows in-frame clones only, minus some. The sample shows almost 70,000 clones, roughly 93% of them seen only once. Sequenced material: T cells isolated from PBMCs. All receptors derive from a human donor in good health.

A single count supports this clone. CDR3 protein: CASSRRDRGDQPQHF. As DNA, the CDR3 is TGTGCCAGTAGTCGCCGGGACAGGGGAGATCAGCCCCAGCATTTT. V and J are TRBV19 and TRBJ1-5; 10 positions agree with TRBD1. The CDR3 is 15 residues long. The germline CDR1 and CDR2 sequences are LNHDA and SQIVND (reference sequence). J lost 5 bases, V lost 5 bases, and 6 bases had no gene match.

The J gene is TRBJ1-2, the V gene TRBV19, with a possible D match to TRBD1 (5 bases). CDR3 length: 11 amino acids. CDR1 is LNHDA and CDR2 is SQIVND in the germline V gene (reference sequence). Trimming shortened V by 3 bases and J by 7 bases, and 6 bases separated the two germline ends. As DNA, the CDR3 is TGTGCCAGTAGTATGGGGCCTGGCTACACCTTC. Protein product: CASSMGPGYTF.

This clone was detected only once. The chain combines TRBV5-1 with TRBJ1-1; D might be TRBD1 (5 bases). The CDR3 totals 14 residues. The germline gives CDR1 SGHRS, CDR2 YFSETQ. V was clipped by 1 base and J by 5 bases, with 12 bases between them. The CDR3 region has the DNA TGCGCCAGCAGCTTGAATCAGGGTGTTACTGAAGCTTTCTTT. Encoded protein: CASSLNQGVTEAFF.